Each of the 20 T cell receptor beta chains below was sequenced from the same sample in a study of cytomegalovirus exposure and HLA in healthy donors. With 60 Vbeta and 13 Jbeta primers, the PCR was carried out. TCRdb's table, derived via immunoSEQ multiplex PCR, lists solely in-frame clones and lacks some. Of around 110,000 clones listed, 77% are singletons. The sequencing input was PBMCs. The origin of the receptors is a male donor in good health and CMV-seronegative.

This chain joins TRBV5-1 and TRBJ2-1; TRBD1 is a possible D gene (5 bases). Germline-derived CDR1 and CDR2 are SGHRS and YFSETQ. The CDR3 is made up of 17 amino acids. The V end lost 4 bases, the J end lost 0 bases, and 17 bases lay between the germline ends. The CDR3: CASSPTRRQSSYNEQFF. DNA for the CDR3: TGCGCCAGCAGCCCAACTCGGCGACAGAGCTCCTACAATGAGCAGTTCTTC.

This clone was detected a few times. The rearrangement joins TRBV7-8 to TRBJ2-7, with a weak D call TRBD2 (5 bases). The CDR3 totals 14 residues. Trimming shortened V by 3 bases and J by 2 bases, and 11 bases separated the two germline ends. Per the germline V gene, CDR1 is SGHVS and CDR2 is FQNEAQ. CDR3 nucleotide sequence: TGTGCCAGCAGCTTCTACGGGATTACCTACGAGCAGTACTTC. Its translation is CASSFYGITYEQYF.

The genes are TRBV5-1 and TRBJ2-7, with 9 bases matching TRBD2. Germline V gives CDR1 SGHRS, CDR2 YFSETQ. V trimming: 3 bases; J trimming: 3 bases; junction bases outside the gene matches: 7. CDR3 size: 15 residues. CDR3 nucleotides: TGCGCCAGCAGCTCTTTAGCGGGAGCGAACTACGAGCAGTACTTC. This encodes CASSSLAGANYEQYF.

J is TRBJ2-1 and V is TRBV28; D is possibly TRBD2 (6 bases). Germline values: CDR1 MDHEN, CDR2 SYDVKM. The V end lost 6 bases, the J end lost 8 bases, and 17 bases lay between the germline ends. The CDR3 runs 14 residues. The CDR3 region is CASRLGGAIYEQFF. In nucleotides, the CDR3 is TGTGCCAGCAGACTGGGCGGGGCGATATATGAGCAGTTCTTC.

The chain is built from TRBV27 and TRBJ1-6, with a tentative D call TRBD1 (5 bases). Germline V CDR1 and CDR2: MNHEY, SMNVEV (reference sequence). The CDR3 loop spans 14 amino acids. V was clipped by 4 bases and J by 3 bases, with 7 bases between them. CDR3 coding DNA: TGTGCCAGCAGTTCGACAGACTATAATTCACCCCTCCACTTT. Encoded protein: CASSSTDYNSPLHF.

The chain couples TRBV19 to TRBJ2-3; TRBD2 agrees at 7 bases. Per germline, CDR1 LNHDA and CDR2 SQIVND (reference sequence). Trimming took 6 bases from V and 0 from J; bases not matched to a gene: 9. CDR3 length equals 16 residues. The CDR3: CASSHQWGGSTDTQYF. The CDR3 DNA follows: TGTGCCAGTAGCCATCAGTGGGGGGGGAGCACAGATACGCAGTATTTT.

This clone was seen a few times. The chain uses TRBV7-9 and TRBJ2-1; maybe TRBD1 (5 bases). Germline CDR1 is SEHNR and CDR2 is FQNEAQ (reference sequence). The germline V and J ends were trimmed by 2 bases and 4 bases, with 15 bases remaining between them. The CDR3 spans 16 residues. CDR3 in DNA: TGTGCCAGCAGCTTACAACCAGGGTTGGGGTACAATGAGCAGTTCTTC. Translating it yields CASSLQPGLGYNEQFF.

This rearrangement joins TRBV21-1 to TRBJ1-2; the table calls TRBD1, which could not be checked here. TRBV21-1 corresponds to a pseudogene. The CDR3 is made up of 15 amino acids. The CDR3 DNA reads as TGTGCCAGCAGCGAATCCCGACATGTGTGCTATGGCTACACCTTC. It specifies CASSESRHVCYGYTF.

The genes are TRBV6-1 and TRBJ2-1, with 7 bases matching TRBD2. The germline CDR1 and CDR2 sequences are MNHNS and SASEGT. V gave up 3 bases and J gave up 5 bases; unmatched junction bases: 7. CDR3 length: 15 residues. The CDR3 reads CASSEPGLTHNEQFF. In nucleotides, the CDR3 is TGTGCCAGCAGTGAGCCGGGACTAACCCACAATGAGCAGTTCTTC.

V is TRBV10-2 and J is TRBJ2-7; tentatively, D is TRBD1 (6 bases). Germline V CDR1 and CDR2: WSHSY, SAAADI. Between the trimmed V and J ends, which lost 2 bases and 0 bases, there was a span of 8 bases. The CDR3 is 14 amino acids. CDR3 amino acids: CASSEGQISYEQYF. CDR3 sequence (DNA): TGCGCCAGCAGTGAGGGACAGATCTCCTACGAGCAGTACTTC.

The rearrangement links TRBV28 to TRBJ1-1; D uncertain. The CDR3 totals 11 residues. CDR1 is MDHEN, CDR2 SYDVKM, per germline. V was shortened by 6 bases and J by 4 bases, with 6 bases between the two germline ends. In nucleotides, the CDR3 is TGTGCCAGCAGCCACACCACTGAAGCTTTCTTT. It yields the protein CASSHTTEAFF.

The gene calls are TRBV6-4 and TRBJ2-1, with 11 bases lining up with TRBD2. J was trimmed by 6 bases and V by 2 bases; bases with no gene match: 0. Germline CDR1 and CDR2: MRHNA and SNTAGT. The CDR3 loop spans 14 amino acids. CDR3 nucleotide sequence: TGTGCCAGCAGTGACCTAGCGGGAGGCAATGAGCAGTTCTTC. It is translated as CASSDLAGGNEQFF.

This chain joins TRBV7-9 and TRBJ2-1, with D possibly being TRBD2 (5 bases). Trimming pared 2 bases from V and 5 bases from J, leaving 19 bases between. The CDR3 is 17 residues long. Germline CDR1 SEHNR, CDR2 FQNEAQ (reference sequence). The CDR3: CASSLPRAFTWDNEQFF. The CDR3 DNA follows: TGTGCCAGCAGCTTACCGCGGGCGTTCACCTGGGACAATGAGCAGTTCTTC.

This clone appeared once. The J gene is TRBJ1-4, the V gene TRBV30; TRBD1 aligns across 7 bases. This CDR3 comprises 13 residues. Trimming at V came to 4 bases and at J to 4 bases, leaving 3 bases not matched to a gene. Germline V CDR1 and CDR2: GTSNPN, SVGIG (reference sequence). The CDR3 is CAWNGDSNEKLFF. In DNA form, the CDR3 reads TGTGCCTGGAATGGGGACAGTAATGAAAAACTGTTTTTT.

The V and J genes are TRBV6-1 and TRBJ2-7, with 10 bases that match TRBD2. The CDR3 runs to 15 residues. Germline V gene lookup returns CDR1 MNHNS and CDR2 SASEGT. Trimming took 2 bases from V and 0 from J; bases not matched to a gene: 1. The CDR3 loop reads CASSELAGGSYEQYF. Here the CDR3 DNA reads TGTGCCAGCAGTGAATTAGCGGGAGGCTCCTACGAGCAGTACTTC.

The chain employs TRBV5-1 and TRBJ2-1; D call uncertain. Germline-derived CDR1 and CDR2 are SGHRS and YFSETQ. The CDR3 runs to 14 residues. V lost 4 bases and J 3 bases, leaving 11 bases between the germline ends. The chain's CDR3 is CASSPRLNYNEQFF. CDR3 nucleotide sequence: TGCGCCAGCAGCCCCAGACTTAACTACAATGAGCAGTTCTTC.

This clone was observed a handful of times. The chain combines TRBV10-3 with TRBJ2-7, with TRBD1 as a possible D gene (6 bases). The CDR3 runs to 17 residues. Germline V CDR1 and CDR2: ENHRY, SYGVKD. Between the trimmed V and J ends, which lost 0 bases and 0 bases, there was a span of 15 bases. The CDR3: CAISESRADRYSYEQYF. CDR3 DNA: TGTGCCATCAGTGAGTCGAGGGCGGACAGATACTCCTACGAGCAGTACTTC.

The J gene is TRBJ1-2, the V gene TRBV7-2, with TRBD1 identical over 7 bases. After removal of 7 bases from V and 3 bases from J, the junction contained 14 bases not matched to a gene. Germline CDR1 is SGHTA and CDR2 is FQGNSA. The CDR3 consists of 16 residues. DNA of the CDR3: TGTGCCAGCATCCCTTCCCGGACAGGCAGATACTATGGCTACACCTTC. It codes for CASIPSRTGRYYGYTF.

In this sample, this clone turned up once. This rearrangement joins TRBV19 to TRBJ2-1; 9 bases line up with TRBD2. The germline V gene encodes CDR1 LNHDA and CDR2 SQIVND (reference sequence). This CDR3 is built from 16 residues. With 7 bases clipped from V and 6 bases from J, the junction kept 13 bases outside the gene matches. This CDR3 reads CASTPAGTSWINEQFF. Here the CDR3 DNA reads TGTGCCAGTACCCCAGCCGGGACTAGCTGGATCAATGAGCAGTTCTTC.

This sequence joins TRBV30 and TRBJ2-6; D possibly corresponds to TRBD2 (5 bases). Germline-derived CDR1 and CDR2 are GTSNPN and SVGIG (reference sequence). The germline V and J ends were trimmed by 3 bases and 4 bases, with 13 bases remaining between them. CDR3 size: 15 residues. The CDR3 DNA sequence: TGTGCCTGGAGACTAGGTAGGAGAGGGGCCAACGTCCTGACTTTC. Protein: CAWRLGRRGANVLTF.